This T cell receptor beta chain appears in the sequencing data of a study of T-cell reconstitution after alpha-beta-depleted transplantation in children. This CDR3 is 17 amino acids long. In germline, CDR1 is SGHTA, CDR2 FQGNSA. Trimming pared 5 bases from V and 4 bases from J, leaving 20 bases between. Construction of the TCRbeta library involved unique molecular identifiers. From the PCR reads, TCRdb called clonotypes with MiXCR, one entry per CDR3 protein. The sample yields some 200,000 distinct CDR3 sequences, approximately 6.9% seen once. The chain combines TRBV7-2 with TRBJ2-2, with D possibly being TRBD1 or TRBD2 (7 bases each). The sample was PBMCs, taken before TCRalphabeta/CD19-depleted stem cell transplant. This TCR was sampled from a boy aged 2 to 9 with acute lymphoblastic leukemia, due to receive a stem cell transplant. CDR3 residues: CASSPEAGGAGTGELFF. CDR3 nucleotide sequence: TGTGCCAGCAGCCCCGAGGCAGGGGGGGCGGGCACCGGGGAGCTGTTTTTT.